This T cell receptor (beta chain) was sequenced during a study of control samples from healthy donors and cancer patients. CDR1 is SGHRS, CDR2 YFSETQ, per germline. CDR3 length: 13 amino acids. Trimming removed 0 bases at V and 8 bases at J, with 8 bases between. Profiled with immunoSEQ multiplex PCR; TCRdb holds only in-frame clones, not every one. The data contain tens of thousands of clones, approximately 95% of them seen just once; the ten biggest clones take up around 1.4%. Specimen: blood. V is TRBV5-1 and J is TRBJ2-2; D remains unclear. The sequence was collected from a woman between 25 and 40 years old in good health. CDR3 residues: CASSLGLQGELFF. CDR3 nucleotides: TGCGCCAGCAGCTTGGGCCTTCAGGGGGAGCTGTTTTTT.